The 6 T cell receptor beta chains in this list originate from one sample, sequenced in a study of blood T cell repertoires in COVID-19. Profiled with immunoSEQ multiplex PCR; TCRdb holds only in-frame clones, not every one. The data hold 150,000 to 160,000 clones, with approximately 90% observed a single time. The material sequenced was peripheral blood. The receptors stem from a woman in her seventies with acute or convalescent COVID-19.

J is TRBJ2-7 and V is TRBV18, with D maybe TRBD2 (6 bases). The CDR3 loop spans 13 amino acids. The V gene's germline CDR1 is KGHSH and CDR2 LQKENI. V lost 3 bases and J 7 bases, leaving 13 bases between the germline ends. The CDR3: CASSPVAAGEQYF. CDR3 bases: TGTGCCAGCTCACCGGTCGCTGCGGGAGAGCAGTACTTC.

This chain connects TRBV11-2 to TRBJ1-1; tentatively, D is TRBD1 (5 bases). Germline CDR1 and CDR2: SGHAT and FQNNGV. The length of the CDR3 is 13 residues. The V end lost 0 bases, the J end lost 6 bases, and 8 bases lay between the germline ends. The CDR3, as DNA: TGTGCCAGCAGCTTAGAGGGCAGGGCTGAAGCTTTCTTT. This translates into CASSLEGRAEAFF.

The chain is built from TRBV6-2 or TRBV6-3 and TRBJ1-3; no definite D call. The CDR3 covers 12 residues. Germline values: CDR1 MNHEY, CDR2 SVGEGT. Trimming took off 6 bases at V and 15 bases at J, with 18 bases between the two ends. The CDR3 region has the DNA TGTGCCAGCAGCCGCCGGGAGAATATTAGATATTTT. Protein product: CASSRRENIRYF.

V gene TRBV4-1 combines with J gene TRBJ2-3; 8 nucleotides match TRBD2. Germline V CDR1 and CDR2: MGHRA, YSYEKL. V was pared by 1 base and J by 5 bases, with 8 bases of the junction left unmatched. The CDR3 loop spans 16 amino acids. CDR3 coding DNA: TGCGCCAGCAGCCAAGCCGGGGGGGCCTCGGGAGATACGCAGTATTTT. As protein: CASSQAGGASGDTQYF.

The CDR3 DNA reads as TGTGCCAGCAGCTTACGTGGGACAGTTAAAGGTGAAAAACTGTTTTTT. Residues: CASSLRGTVKGEKLFF. This chain connects TRBV7-2 to TRBJ1-4; 7 positions agree with TRBD1. V trimming: 2 bases; J trimming: 7 bases; junction bases outside the gene matches: 10. The CDR3 length is 16 residues. Germline V gene sequence: CDR1 SGHTA, CDR2 FQGNSA.

The CDR3 spells CASSPGTAPYEQYV. For the CDR3, the DNA is TGTGCCAGCTCACCCGGGACAGCCCCCTACGAGCAGTACGTC. The V gene is TRBV18, the J gene TRBJ2-7, with 7 bases fitting TRBD1. V shed 3 bases and J 2 bases; nucleotides not matched to a gene: 4. The CDR3 runs 14 residues. Germline CDR1 is KGHSH and CDR2 is LQKENI.